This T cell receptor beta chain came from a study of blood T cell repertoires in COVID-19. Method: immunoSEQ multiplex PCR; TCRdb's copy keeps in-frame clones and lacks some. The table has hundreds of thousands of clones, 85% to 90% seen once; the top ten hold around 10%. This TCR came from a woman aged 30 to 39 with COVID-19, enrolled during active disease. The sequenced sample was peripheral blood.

The CDR3 loop reads CASSYIGGQSGGELFF. In DNA form, the CDR3 reads TGTGCCAGCAGTTACATAGGGGGCCAGTCGGGCGGGGAGCTGTTTTTT. The chain joins TRBV6-5 to TRBJ2-2, with 7 bases fitting TRBD1. CDR3 length: 16 amino acids. The ends lost 2 bases at V and 7 bases at J; junction bases unmatched: 10. Germline CDR1 reads MNHEY; CDR2 reads SVGAGI.